These T cell receptor beta chains were read from a single sample in a study of shared clonotypes between healthy human individuals. Only in-frame clones appear in the TCRdb table, and some are missing; sequencing was by immunoSEQ multiplex PCR. The sample includes under 200,000 clones, roughly 91% of them seen just once. Sequenced: naive CD4+ T cells sorted from blood. The receptors come from a woman in her thirties in good health. Both conserved end residues are trimmed from each CDR3. Clone size, where shown, is once, few, many, or a class for clones that have expanded.

TRBJ1-3,TRBV10-2,once,ASSESTGIPSRGNTIY
TRBJ2-7,TRBV29-1,.,SVGGNPYEQY
TRBJ1-1,TRBV27,.,ASSFYRSNTEAF
TRBJ2-7,TRBV28,.,ASTDRVTDEQY
TRBJ2-5,TRBV5-6,.,ASSSGGQETQY
TRBJ2-6,TRBV6-4,.,ASSARGTGANVLT
TRBJ2-7,TRBV30,.,ACGTYGDEQY
TRBJ2-2,TRBV29-1,once,SVEEFVTGVGGELF
TRBJ1-4,TRBV11-2,once,ASSQGQGREKLF
TRBJ2-1,TRBV15,.,ATSRDKIPYNEQF
.,TRBV28,.,ASSLPGQGGNEQY
TRBJ1-1,TRBV5-4,.,ASSSRGFEAF
TRBJ2-5,TRBV15,.,ATSRDQWGTGRETQY
TRBJ2-7,TRBV5-6,.,ASSSRLIYSYEQY
TRBJ2-1,TRBV19,.,ASASSGSSYNEQF
TRBJ1-3,TRBV7-3,few,ASSPGSGNTIY
TRBJ2-7,TRBV7-7,few,ASSPSDSSYEQY
.,TRBV28,once,ASSPKTGRHEQY
TRBJ2-7,TRBV5-1,.,ASGPGTSGRGYEQY
TRBJ2-5,TRBV6-5,.,ASRLAGNQETQY
TRBJ2-7,TRBV5-5,once,ASSSILPLGLAGEYEQY
TRBJ1-2,TRBV2,.,ASTKGGYT
TRBJ1-1,TRBV7-9,few,ASSLVSAGDTEAF
.,TRBV11-2,.,ASISGVGVYEQY
TRBJ1-2,TRBV2,.,ASTIMRDSGGYT
TRBJ2-1,TRBV4-1,.,ASSRASSVDNEQF
TRBJ2-3,TRBV5-1,.,ASSLVGRLAGNTDTQY
.,TRBV27,.,ASSGRGPSYEQY
TRBJ2-7,TRBV5-1,.,ASSLEAGASVHEQY
TRBJ2-5,TRBV19,.,ASNPTSATETQY
.,TRBV18,.,ASSPGTDYEQY
TRBJ2-2,TRBV5-1,.,ASSLGTQGAGELF
.,TRBV5-4,.,ASRRTGSYEQY
TRBJ2-1,TRBV7-9,.,ASSLRGSSYNEQF
TRBJ2-7,TRBV5-1,.,ASSLEAGTYEQY
TRBJ1-1,TRBV27,.,ASSLLAVRASEAF
TRBJ1-1,TRBV5-1,once,ASSLDSGRNTEAF
TRBJ2-1,TRBV5-1,.,ASSSPGLQF
TRBJ2-3,TRBV27,.,ASSRGGRVDTQY
TRBJ1-1,TRBV14,.,ASSPYRAMAEAF
TRBJ2-7,TRBV28,.,ASRPTGRSYEQY
TRBJ1-3,TRBV28,once,ASGVFGGTHYEHAIY
TRBJ2-7,TRBV18,.,ASSNDPGLAGGYEQY
.,TRBV11-2,.,ASSHLRASSYEQY
TRBJ1-2,TRBV25-1,.,ASSAPYTGYYGYT
TRBJ1-1,TRBV2,.,ASASDLTEAF
TRBJ1-1,TRBV6-4,.,ASSDSTRGDTEAF
TRBJ2-3,TRBV9,.,ASSVASLGTDTQY
TRBJ1-1,TRBV25-1,.,ASSVGGHPNTEAF
TRBJ1-5,TRBV30,.,AFFRQWAGISDSNQPQH
TRBJ1-6,TRBV28,.,ASSLKGAGSLH